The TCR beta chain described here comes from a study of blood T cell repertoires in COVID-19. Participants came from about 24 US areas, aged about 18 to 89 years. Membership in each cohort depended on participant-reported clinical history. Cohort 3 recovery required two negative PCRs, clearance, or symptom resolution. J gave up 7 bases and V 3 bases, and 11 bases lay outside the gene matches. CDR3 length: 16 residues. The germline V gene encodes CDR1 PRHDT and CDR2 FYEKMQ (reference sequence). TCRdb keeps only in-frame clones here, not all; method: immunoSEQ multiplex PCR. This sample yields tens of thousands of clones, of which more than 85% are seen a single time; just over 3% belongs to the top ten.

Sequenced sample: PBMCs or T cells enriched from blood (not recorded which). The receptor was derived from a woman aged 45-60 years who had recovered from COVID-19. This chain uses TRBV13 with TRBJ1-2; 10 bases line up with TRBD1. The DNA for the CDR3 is TGTGCCAGCAGCTTTAATTTGGGACAGGGGAGAGGTGGCTACACCTTC. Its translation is CASSFNLGQGRGGYTF.